This T cell receptor beta chain was profiled in a study of blood T cell repertoires in COVID-19. Data came from immunoSEQ multiplex PCR; TCRdb stores just in-frame clones and leaves some out. The sample shows roughly 230,000 clones, 85% of them seen only once. The CDR3 is 15 amino acids. Germline assignment: CDR1 LGHNA and CDR2 YNFKEQ. V gave up 3 bases and J gave up 5 bases, with 14 bases separating them. Sequenced input: PBMCs or T cells enriched from blood (not recorded which). This chain links TRBV4-2 with TRBJ2-1, with D perhaps matching TRBD2 (7 bases). The TCR originated in a woman between 50 and 59 years old who had been exposed to COVID-19. CDR3 sequence (DNA): TGTGCCAGCAGCCACCGGGGGGCAGATAACAATGAGCAGTTCTTC. It yields the protein CASSHRGADNNEQFF.